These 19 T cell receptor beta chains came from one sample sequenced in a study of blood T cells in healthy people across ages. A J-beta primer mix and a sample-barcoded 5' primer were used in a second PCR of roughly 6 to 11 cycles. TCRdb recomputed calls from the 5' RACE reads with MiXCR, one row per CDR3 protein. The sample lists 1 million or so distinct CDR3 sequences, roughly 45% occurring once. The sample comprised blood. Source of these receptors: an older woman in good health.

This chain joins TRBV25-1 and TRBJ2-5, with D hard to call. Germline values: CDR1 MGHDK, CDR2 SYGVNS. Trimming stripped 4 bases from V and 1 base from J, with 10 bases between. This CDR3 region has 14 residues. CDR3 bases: TGTGCCAGCAGTGTAAGGGCCCCCCAAGAGACCCAGTACTTC. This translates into CASSVRAPQETQYF. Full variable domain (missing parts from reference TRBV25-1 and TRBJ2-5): EADIYQTPRYLVIGTGKKITLECSQTMGHDKMYWYQQDPGMELHLIHYSYGVNSTEKGDLSSESTVSRIRTEHFPLTLESARPSHTSQYLCASSVRAPQETQYFGPGTRLLVL.

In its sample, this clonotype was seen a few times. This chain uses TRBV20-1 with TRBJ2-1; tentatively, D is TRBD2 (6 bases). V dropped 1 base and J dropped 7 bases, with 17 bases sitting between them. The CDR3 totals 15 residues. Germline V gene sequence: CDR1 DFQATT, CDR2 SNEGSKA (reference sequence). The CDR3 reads CSARGAFGRENEQFF. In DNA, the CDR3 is TGCAGTGCTAGAGGTGCCTTCGGGAGAGAAAATGAGCAGTTCTTC.

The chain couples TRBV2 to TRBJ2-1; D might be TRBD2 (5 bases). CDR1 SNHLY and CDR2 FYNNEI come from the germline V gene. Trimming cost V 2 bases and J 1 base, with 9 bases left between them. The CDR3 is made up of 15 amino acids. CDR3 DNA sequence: TGTGCCAGCAGTGAATACGGGATATCCTACAATGAGCAGTTCTTC. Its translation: CASSEYGISYNEQFF. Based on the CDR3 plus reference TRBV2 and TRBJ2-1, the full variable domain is EPEVTQTPSHQVTQMGQEVILRCVPISNHLYFYWYRQILGQKVEFLVSFYNNEISEKSEIFDDQFSVERPDGSNFTLKIRSTKLEDSAMYFCASSEYGISYNEQFFGPGTRLTVL.

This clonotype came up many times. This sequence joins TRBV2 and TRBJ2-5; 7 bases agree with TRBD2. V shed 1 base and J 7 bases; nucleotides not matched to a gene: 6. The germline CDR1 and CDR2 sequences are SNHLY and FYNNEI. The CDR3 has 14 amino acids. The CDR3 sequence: CASSEEEGRATQYF. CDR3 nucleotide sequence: TGTGCCAGCAGTGAAGAGGAGGGGAGGGCGACCCAGTACTTC.

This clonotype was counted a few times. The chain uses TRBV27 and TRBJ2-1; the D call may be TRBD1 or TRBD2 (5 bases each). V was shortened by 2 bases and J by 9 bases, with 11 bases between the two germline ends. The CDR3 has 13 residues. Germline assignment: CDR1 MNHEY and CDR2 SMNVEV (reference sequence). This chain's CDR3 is CASSLMRGVEQFF. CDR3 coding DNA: TGTGCCAGCAGTTTAATGAGGGGCGTTGAGCAGTTCTTC.

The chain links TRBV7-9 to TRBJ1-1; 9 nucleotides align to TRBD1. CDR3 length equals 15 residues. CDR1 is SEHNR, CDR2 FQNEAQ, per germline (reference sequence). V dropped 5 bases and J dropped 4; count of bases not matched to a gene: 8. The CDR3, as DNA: TGTGCCAGCAGCCCGGACAGGGGACGGAGCACTGAAGCTTTCTTT. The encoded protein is CASSPDRGRSTEAFF.

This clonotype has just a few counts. For the CDR3, the DNA is TGTGCCAGCAGCCCTTGGGTGGTGAGAGAAACCTACGAGCAGTACTTC. As protein: CASSPWVVRETYEQYF. The V and J genes are TRBV2 and TRBJ2-7; D is undetermined. The CDR3 extends over 16 amino acids. V was pared by 6 bases and J by 2 bases, with 20 bases between. CDR1 is SNHLY, CDR2 FYNNEI, per germline. Complete variable domain (other parts from reference TRBV2 and TRBJ2-7): EPEVTQTPSHQVTQMGQEVILRCVPISNHLYFYWYRQILGQKVEFLVSFYNNEISEKSEIFDDQFSVERPDGSNFTLKIRSTKLEDSAMYFCASSPWVVRETYEQYFGPGTRLTVT.

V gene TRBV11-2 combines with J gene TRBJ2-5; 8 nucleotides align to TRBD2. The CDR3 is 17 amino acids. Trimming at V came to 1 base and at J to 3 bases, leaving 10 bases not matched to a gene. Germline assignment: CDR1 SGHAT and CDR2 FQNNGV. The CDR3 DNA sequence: TGTGCCAGCAGCTTAGTAGTTGCGGGAGGTCGGAAAGAGACCCAGTACTTC. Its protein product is CASSLVVAGGRKETQYF. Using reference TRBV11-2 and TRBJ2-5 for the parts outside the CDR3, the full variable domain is EAGVAQSPRYKIIEKRQSVAFWCNPISGHATLYWYQQILGQGPKLLIQFQNNGVVDDSQLPKDRFSAERLKGVDSTLKIQPAKLEDSAVYLCASSLVVAGGRKETQYFGPGTRLLVL.

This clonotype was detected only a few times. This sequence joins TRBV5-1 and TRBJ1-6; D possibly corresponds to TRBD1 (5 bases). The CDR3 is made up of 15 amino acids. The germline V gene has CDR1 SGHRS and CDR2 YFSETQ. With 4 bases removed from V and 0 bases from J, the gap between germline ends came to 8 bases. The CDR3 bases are TGCGCCAGCAGCGCAGGGAGCTCCTATAATTCACCCCTCCACTTT. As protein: CASSAGSSYNSPLHF.

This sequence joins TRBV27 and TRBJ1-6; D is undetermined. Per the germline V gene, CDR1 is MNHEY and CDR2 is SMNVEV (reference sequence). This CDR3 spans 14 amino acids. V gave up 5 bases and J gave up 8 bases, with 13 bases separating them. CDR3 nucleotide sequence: TGTGCCAGCAGTGCCTGGTCTCCTTATTCACCCCTCCACTTT. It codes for CASSAWSPYSPLHF.

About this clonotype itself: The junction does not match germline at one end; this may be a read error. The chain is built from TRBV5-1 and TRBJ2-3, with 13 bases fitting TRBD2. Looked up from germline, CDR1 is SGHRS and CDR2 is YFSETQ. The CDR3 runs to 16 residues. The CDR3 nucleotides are TGCGCCAGCAGCTTGACTAGCGGGAGGGCCACAGATATGCAGTATTTT. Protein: CASSLTSGRATDMQYF. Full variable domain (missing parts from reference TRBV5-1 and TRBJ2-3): KAGVTQTPRYLIKTRGQQVTLSCSPISGHRSVSWYQQTPGQGLQFLFEYFSETQRNKGNFPGRFSGRQFSNSRSEMNVSTLELGDSALYLCASSLTSGRATDMQYFGPGTRLTVL.

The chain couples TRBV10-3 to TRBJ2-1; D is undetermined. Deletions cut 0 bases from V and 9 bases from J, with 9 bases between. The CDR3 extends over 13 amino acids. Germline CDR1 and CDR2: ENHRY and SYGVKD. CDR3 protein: CAISESRQPEQFF. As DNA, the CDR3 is TGTGCCATCAGTGAGTCGCGTCAGCCTGAGCAGTTCTTC.

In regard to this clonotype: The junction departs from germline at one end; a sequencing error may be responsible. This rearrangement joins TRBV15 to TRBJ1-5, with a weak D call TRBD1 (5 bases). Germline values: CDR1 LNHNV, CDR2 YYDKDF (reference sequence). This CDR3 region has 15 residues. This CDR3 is CATSRGEGNPQPQHF. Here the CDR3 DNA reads TGCGCCACCAGCAGAGGAGAGGGGAACCCTCAGCCCCAGCATTTT.

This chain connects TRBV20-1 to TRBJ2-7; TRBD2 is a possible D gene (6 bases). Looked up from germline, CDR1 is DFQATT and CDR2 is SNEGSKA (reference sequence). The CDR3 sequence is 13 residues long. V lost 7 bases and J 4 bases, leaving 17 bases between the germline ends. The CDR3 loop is CSESRGISYEQYF. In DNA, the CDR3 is TGCAGTGAATCGCGGGGAATCTCTTACGAGCAGTACTTC.

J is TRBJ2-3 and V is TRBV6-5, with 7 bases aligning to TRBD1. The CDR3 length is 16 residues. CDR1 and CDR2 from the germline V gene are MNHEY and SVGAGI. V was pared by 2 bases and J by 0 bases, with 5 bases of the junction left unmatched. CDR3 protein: CASSYGDSSSTDTQYF. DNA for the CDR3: TGTGCCAGCAGTTACGGGGACAGCTCTAGCACAGATACGCAGTATTTT.

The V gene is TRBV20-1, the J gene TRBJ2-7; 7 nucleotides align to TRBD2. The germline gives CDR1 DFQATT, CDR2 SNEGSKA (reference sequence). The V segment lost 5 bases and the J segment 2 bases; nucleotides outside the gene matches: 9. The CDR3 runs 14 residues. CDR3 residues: CSADIVGGAYEQYF. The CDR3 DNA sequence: TGCAGTGCTGACATAGTGGGAGGGGCCTACGAGCAGTACTTC.

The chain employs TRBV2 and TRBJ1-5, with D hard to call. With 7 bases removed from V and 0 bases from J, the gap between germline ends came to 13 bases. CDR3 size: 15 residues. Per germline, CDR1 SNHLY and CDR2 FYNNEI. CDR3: CASKSGRYSNQPQHF. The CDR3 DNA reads TGTGCCAGCAAATCAGGACGTTATAGCAATCAGCCCCAGCATTTT.

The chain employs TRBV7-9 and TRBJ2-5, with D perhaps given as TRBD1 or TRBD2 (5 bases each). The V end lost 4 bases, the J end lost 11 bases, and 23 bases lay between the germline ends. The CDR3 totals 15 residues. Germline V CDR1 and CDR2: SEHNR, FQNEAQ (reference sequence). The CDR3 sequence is CASSSGLRFMGEQYF. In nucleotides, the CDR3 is TGTGCCAGCAGCTCGGGCCTCCGTTTTATGGGGGAGCAGTACTTC.

The CDR3 here is CASSGTGGLAGEVSSYNEQFF. CDR3 nucleotide sequence: TGCGCCAGCAGCGGAACCGGGGGGTTAGCGGGAGAGGTGAGCTCCTACAATGAGCAGTTCTTC. The chain employs TRBV5-1 and TRBJ2-1; 9 bases agree with TRBD2. Per germline, CDR1 SGHRS and CDR2 YFSETQ. The CDR3 is made up of 21 amino acids. J was trimmed by 0 bases and V by 4 bases; bases with no gene match: 20.